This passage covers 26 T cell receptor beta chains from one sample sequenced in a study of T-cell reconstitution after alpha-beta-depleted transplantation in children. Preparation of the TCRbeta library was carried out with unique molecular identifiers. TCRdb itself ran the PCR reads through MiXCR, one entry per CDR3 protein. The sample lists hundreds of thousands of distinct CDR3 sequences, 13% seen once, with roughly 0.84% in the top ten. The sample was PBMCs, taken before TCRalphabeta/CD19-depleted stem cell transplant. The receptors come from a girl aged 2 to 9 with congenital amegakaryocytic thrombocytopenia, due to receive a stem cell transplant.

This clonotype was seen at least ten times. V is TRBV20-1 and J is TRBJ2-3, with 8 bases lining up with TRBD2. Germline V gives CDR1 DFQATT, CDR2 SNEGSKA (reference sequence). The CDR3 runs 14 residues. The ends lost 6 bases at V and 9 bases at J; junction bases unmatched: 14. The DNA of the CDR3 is TGCAGTGCACCCTCTCCCGGGACTAGAGACACGCAGTATTTT. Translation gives CSAPSPGTRDTQYF.

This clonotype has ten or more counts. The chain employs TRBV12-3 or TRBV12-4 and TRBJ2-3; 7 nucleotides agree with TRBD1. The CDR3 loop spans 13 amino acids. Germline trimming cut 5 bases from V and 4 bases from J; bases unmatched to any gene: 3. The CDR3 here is CASSRDRPDTQYF. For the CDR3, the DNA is TGTGCCAGCAGTAGGGACAGACCAGATACGCAGTATTTT.

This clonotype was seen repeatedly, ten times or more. CDR3 amino acids: CSARRGDEKLFF. CDR3 in DNA: TGCAGCGCCCGTAGAGGTGATGAAAAACTGTTTTTT. V gene TRBV29-1 combines with J gene TRBJ1-4; D not certain. This CDR3 has 12 residues. V dropped 7 bases and J dropped 6 bases, with 12 bases sitting between them. CDR1 and CDR2 from the germline V gene are SQVTM and ANQGSEA.

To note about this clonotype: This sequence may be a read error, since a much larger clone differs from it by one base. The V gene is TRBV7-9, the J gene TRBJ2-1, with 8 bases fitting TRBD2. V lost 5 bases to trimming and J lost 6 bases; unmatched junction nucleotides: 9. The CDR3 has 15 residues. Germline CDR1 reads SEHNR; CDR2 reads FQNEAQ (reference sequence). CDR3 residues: CASSILTSVSNEQFF. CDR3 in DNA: TGTGCCAGCAGCATTTTGACTAGCGTGAGCAATGAGCAGTTCTTC.

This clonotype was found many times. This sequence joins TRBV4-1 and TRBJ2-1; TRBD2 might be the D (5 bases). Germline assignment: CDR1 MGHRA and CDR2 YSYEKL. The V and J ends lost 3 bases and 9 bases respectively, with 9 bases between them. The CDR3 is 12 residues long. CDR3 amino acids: CASSHTSAEQFF. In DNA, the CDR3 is TGCGCCAGCAGCCACACTAGTGCTGAGCAGTTCTTC.

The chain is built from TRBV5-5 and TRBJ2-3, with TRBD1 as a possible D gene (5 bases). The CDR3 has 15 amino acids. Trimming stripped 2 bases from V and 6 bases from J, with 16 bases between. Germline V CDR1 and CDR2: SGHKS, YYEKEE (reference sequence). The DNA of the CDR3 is TGTGCCAGCAGCTTAGGTTGGGGCCCCGGGGATACGCAGTATTTT. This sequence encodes CASSLGWGPGDTQYF.

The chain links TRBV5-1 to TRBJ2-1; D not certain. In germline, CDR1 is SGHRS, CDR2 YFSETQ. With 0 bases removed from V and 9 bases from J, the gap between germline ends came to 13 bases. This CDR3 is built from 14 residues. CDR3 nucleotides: TGCGCCAGCAGCTTGGAGTCCCCCTCTGGTGAGCAGTTCTTC. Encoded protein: CASSLESPSGEQFF.

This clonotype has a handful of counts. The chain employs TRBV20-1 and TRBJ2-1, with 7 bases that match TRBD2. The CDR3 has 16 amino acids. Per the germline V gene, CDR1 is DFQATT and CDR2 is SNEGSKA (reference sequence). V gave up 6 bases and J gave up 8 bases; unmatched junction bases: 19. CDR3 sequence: CSAPAGRERRLDEQFF. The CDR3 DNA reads TGCAGTGCCCCCGCCGGGCGGGAGAGGCGATTAGATGAGCAGTTCTTC.

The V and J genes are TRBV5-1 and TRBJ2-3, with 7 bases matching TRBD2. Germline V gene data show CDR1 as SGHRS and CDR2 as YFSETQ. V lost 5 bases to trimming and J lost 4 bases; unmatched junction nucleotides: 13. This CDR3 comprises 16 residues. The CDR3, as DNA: TGCGCCAGCAGAGTATCTGCGGGAGCTGTTGCAGATACGCAGTATTTT. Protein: CASRVSAGAVADTQYF. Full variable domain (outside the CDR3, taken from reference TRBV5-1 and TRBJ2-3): KAGVTQTPRYLIKTRGQQVTLSCSPISGHRSVSWYQQTPGQGLQFLFEYFSETQRNKGNFPGRFSGRQFSNSRSEMNVSTLELGDSALYLCASRVSAGAVADTQYFGPGTRLTVL.

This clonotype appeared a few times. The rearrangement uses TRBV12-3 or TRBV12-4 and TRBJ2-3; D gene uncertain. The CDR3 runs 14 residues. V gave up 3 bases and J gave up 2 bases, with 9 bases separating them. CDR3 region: CASSLITFTDTQYF. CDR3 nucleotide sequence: TGTGCCAGCAGTTTGATAACTTTCACAGATACGCAGTATTTT.

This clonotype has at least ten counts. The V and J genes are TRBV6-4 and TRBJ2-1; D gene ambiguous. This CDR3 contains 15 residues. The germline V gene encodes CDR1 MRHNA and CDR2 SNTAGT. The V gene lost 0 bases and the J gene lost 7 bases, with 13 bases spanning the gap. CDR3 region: CASSDSNEPLNEQFF. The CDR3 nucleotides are TGTGCCAGCAGTGACTCGAATGAGCCGTTGAATGAGCAGTTCTTC.

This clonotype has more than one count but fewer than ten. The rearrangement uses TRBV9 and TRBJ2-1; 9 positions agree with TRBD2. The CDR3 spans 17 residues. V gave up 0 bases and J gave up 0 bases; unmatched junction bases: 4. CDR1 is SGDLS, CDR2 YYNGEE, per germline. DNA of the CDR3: TGTGCCAGCAGCGTAGAGGGAGCGGGGGGCTCCTACAATGAGCAGTTCTTC. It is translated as CASSVEGAGGSYNEQFF.

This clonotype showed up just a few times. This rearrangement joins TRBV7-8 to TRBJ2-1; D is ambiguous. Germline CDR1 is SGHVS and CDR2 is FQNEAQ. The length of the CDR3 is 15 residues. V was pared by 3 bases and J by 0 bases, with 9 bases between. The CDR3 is CASSFWVSSYNEQFF. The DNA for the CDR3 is TGTGCCAGCAGCTTTTGGGTGAGCTCCTACAATGAGCAGTTCTTC. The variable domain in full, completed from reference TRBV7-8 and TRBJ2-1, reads GAGVSQSPRYKVAKRGQDVALRCDPISGHVSLFWYQQALGQGPEFLTYFQNEAQLDKSGLPSDRFFAERPEGSVSTLKIQRTQQEDSAVYLCASSFWVSSYNEQFFGPGTRLTVL.

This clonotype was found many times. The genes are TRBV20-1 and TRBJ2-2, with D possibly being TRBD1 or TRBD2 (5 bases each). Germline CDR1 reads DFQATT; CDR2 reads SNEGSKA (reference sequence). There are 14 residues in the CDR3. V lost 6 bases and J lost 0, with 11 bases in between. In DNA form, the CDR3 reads TGCAGTGCGTTTCGGGACCCGAACACCGGGGAGCTGTTTTTT. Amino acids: CSAFRDPNTGELFF.

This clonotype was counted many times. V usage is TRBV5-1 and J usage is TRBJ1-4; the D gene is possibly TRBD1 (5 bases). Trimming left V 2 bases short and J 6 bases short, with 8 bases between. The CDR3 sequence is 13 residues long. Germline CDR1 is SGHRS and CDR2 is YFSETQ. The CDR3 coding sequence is TGCGCCAGCAGCTTTCAGGGCGATGAAAAACTGTTTTTT. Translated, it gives CASSFQGDEKLFF.

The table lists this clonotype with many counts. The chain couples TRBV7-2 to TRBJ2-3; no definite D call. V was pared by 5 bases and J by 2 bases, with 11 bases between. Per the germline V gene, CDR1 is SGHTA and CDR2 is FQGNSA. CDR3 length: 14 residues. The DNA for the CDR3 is TGTGCCAGCAGCCGGAGAGCCCACACAGATACGCAGTATTTT. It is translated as CASSRRAHTDTQYF.

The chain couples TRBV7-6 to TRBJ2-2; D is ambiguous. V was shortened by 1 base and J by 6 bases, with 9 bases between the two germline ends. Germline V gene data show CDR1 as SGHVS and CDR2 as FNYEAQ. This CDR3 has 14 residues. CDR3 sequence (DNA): TGTGCCAGCAGCTTAGAAAGGGCCCCCGGGGAGCTGTTTTTT. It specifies CASSLERAPGELFF.

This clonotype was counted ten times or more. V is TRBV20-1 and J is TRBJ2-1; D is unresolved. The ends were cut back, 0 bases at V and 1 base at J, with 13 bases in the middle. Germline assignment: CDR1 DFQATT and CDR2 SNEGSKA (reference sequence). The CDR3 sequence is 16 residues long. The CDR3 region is CSARDPNGLSYNEQFF. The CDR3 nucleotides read TGCAGTGCTAGAGATCCGAACGGGTTATCCTACAATGAGCAGTTCTTC.

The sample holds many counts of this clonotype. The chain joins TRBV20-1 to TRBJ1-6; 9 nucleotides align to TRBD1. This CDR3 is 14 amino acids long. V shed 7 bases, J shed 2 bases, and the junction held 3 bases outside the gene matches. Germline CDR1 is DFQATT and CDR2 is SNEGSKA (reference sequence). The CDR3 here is CSGRTGAYNSPLHF. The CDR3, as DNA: TGCAGTGGCAGGACAGGGGCCTATAATTCACCCCTCCACTTT.

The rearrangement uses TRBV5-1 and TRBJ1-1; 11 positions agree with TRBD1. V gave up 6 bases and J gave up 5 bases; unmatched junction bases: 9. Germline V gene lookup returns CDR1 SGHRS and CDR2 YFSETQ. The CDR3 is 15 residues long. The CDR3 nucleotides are TGCGCCAGCACAACTCCGGGACAGGGGGGGACTGAAGCTTTCTTT. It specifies CASTTPGQGGTEAFF.

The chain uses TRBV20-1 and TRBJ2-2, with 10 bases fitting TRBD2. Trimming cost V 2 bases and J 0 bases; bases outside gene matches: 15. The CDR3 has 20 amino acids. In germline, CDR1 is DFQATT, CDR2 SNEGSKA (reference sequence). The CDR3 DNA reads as TGCAGTGCTAGATGGGGAAGCCCGGGACTAGCGACCGCGAACACCGGGGAGCTGTTTTTT. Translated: CSARWGSPGLATANTGELFF.

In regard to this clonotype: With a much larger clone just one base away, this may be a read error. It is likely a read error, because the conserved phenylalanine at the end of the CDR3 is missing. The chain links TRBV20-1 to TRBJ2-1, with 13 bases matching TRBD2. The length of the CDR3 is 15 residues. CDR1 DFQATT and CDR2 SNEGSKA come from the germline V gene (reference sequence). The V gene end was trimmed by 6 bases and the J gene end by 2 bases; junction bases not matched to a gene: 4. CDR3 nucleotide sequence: TGCAGTGCCCCCGGGACTAGCGGGACCTACAATGAGCAGTTCATC. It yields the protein CSAPGTSGTYNEQFI.

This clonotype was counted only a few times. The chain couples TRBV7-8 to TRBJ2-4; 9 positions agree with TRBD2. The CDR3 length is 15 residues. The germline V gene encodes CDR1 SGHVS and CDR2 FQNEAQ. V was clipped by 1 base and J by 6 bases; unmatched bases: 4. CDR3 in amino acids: CASSLVSGSRNIQYF. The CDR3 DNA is TGTGCCAGCAGCTTAGTTAGCGGGAGTAGAAACATTCAGTACTTC.

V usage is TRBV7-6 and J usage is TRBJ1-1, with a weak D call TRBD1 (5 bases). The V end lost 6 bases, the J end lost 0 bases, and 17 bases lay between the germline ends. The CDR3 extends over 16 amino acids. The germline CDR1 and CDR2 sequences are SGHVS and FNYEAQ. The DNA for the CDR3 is TGTGCCAGCAGTCGCGTGCGCGGGGCTCTGAACACTGAAGCTTTCTTT. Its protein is CASSRVRGALNTEAFF. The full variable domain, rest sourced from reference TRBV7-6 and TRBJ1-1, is GAGVSQSPRYKVTKRGQDVALRCDPISGHVSLYWYRQALGQGPEFLTYFNYEAQQDKSGLPNDRFSAERPEGSISTLTIQRTEQRDSAMYRCASSRVRGALNTEAFFGQGTRLTVV.

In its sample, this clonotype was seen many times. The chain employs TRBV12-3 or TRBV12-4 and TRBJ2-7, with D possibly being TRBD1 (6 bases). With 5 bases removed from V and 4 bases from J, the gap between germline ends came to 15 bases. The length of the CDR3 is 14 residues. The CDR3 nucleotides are TGTGCCAGCAGTAGAAGGGCAGGGGAGTACGAGCAGTACTTC. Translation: CASSRRAGEYEQYF.

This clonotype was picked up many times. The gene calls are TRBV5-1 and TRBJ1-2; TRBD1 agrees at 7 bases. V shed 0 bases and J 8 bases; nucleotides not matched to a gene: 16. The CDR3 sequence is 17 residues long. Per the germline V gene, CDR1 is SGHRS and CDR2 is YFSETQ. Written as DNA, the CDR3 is TGCGCCAGCAGCTTGGACGGACAGGCGATTTCTTCGCGAGGCTACACCTTC. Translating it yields CASSLDGQAISSRGYTF.